The clone carrying this T cell receptor beta chain was seen more than once but under ten times. This table comes from immunoSEQ multiplex PCR, and its TCRdb copy is limited to in-frame clones, with some not included. The sample has about 8,300 clones; about 53% are singletons. Per germline, CDR1 SGHDN and CDR2 FVKESK. The V gene lost 2 bases and the J gene lost 2 bases, with 1 base spanning the gap. This CDR3 has 11 residues. This specimen belongs to a study of neoadjuvant anti-PD-1 for oral cavity cancer. The source is a person aged 40-85 years with oral cavity squamous cell carcinoma. The V and J genes are TRBV14 and TRBJ2-7; D ambiguous. Sequencing used tumor tissue, obtained before nivolumab (anti-PD-1) treatment. CDR3 nucleotide sequence: TGTGCCAGCAGCCAAACCTACGAGCAGTACTTC. It encodes CASSQTYEQYF.